This T cell receptor beta chain came from a study of T cell changes during pregnancy in multiple sclerosis. This CDR3 comprises 17 residues. V lost 2 bases, J lost 3 bases, and 9 bases stayed unmatched. The germline gives CDR1 MGHRA, CDR2 YSYEKL. Using immunoSEQ multiplex PCR, the repertoire was profiled, and TCRdb retains in-frame clones only, with some absent. The sample has approximately 85,000 clones; approximately 90% are singletons. The sample consisted of peripheral blood, taken in the first trimester of pregnancy. The TCR comes from a female donor with multiple sclerosis, enrolled in a pregnancy study. This chain uses TRBV4-1 with TRBJ1-5, with 8 bases identical to TRBD1. In DNA, the CDR3 is TGCGCCAGCAGCCAACCGCCGGGACAGGCGCTCAATCAGCCCCAGCATTTT. It encodes CASSQPPGQALNQPQHF.